A single sample is the source of the 30 T cell receptor beta chains below, sequenced in a study of regulatory T cells in long-lasting Graves disease. Time point specified: persistent/refractory GD, antithyroid drugs over 5 years with positive TRAb. Scientists built the TCR library using RNA that was extracted from PBMCs. Assembly of TCR beta libraries relied on iRepertoire HTBI primers together with Arm-PCR of CDR3 regions. TCRdb ran MiXCR on the multiplex PCR reads and lists one entry per CDR3 protein. The sample records hundreds of thousands of distinct CDR3 sequences, around 21% being singletons. Source: peripheral blood mononuclear cells (PBMCs), taken when the disease was refractory, from a patient treated with antithyroid drugs. The origin of the receptors is a female donor with Graves disease.

This clonotype was observed many times. The J gene is TRBJ2-7, the V gene TRBV7-8; 7 bases are shared with TRBD2. The CDR3 length is 15 residues. V trimming: 8 bases; J trimming: 6 bases; junction bases outside the gene matches: 16. In germline, CDR1 is SGHVS, CDR2 FQNEAQ. In DNA form, the CDR3 reads TGTGCCAGCTTAAGCGGGACGCTTTCTCGGAGCGAGCAGTACTTC. Encoded protein: CASLSGTLSRSEQYF.

This clonotype has only a few counts. The chain has TRBV20-1 and TRBJ2-1, with D possibly called TRBD1 or TRBD2 (5 bases each). The J call may be incorrect, as the DNA end agrees better with TRBJ2-7. Germline-derived CDR1 and CDR2 are DFQATT and SNEGSKA (reference sequence). The CDR3 contains 13 residues. CDR3 nucleotide sequence: TGCAGTGCTCCCTCGAGGGGACCCTACGAGCAGTACTTC. This translates into CSAPSRGPYEQYF.

CDR3 region: CASSPGYDGQYF. The CDR3, as DNA: TGTGCCAGCAGCCCCGGGTATGACGGGCAGTACTTC. This rearrangement joins TRBV7-9 to TRBJ2-7; unclear D gene. V was trimmed by 5 bases and J by 9 bases, leaving 14 bases between them. CDR3 length: 12 residues. Germline assignment: CDR1 SEHNR and CDR2 FQNEAQ (reference sequence).

This clonotype was recorded at least ten times. The chain combines TRBV20-1 with TRBJ1-1; a possible D gene is TRBD1 (5 bases). The germline V gene has CDR1 DFQATT and CDR2 SNEGSKA (reference sequence). This CDR3 contains 14 residues. Trimming stripped 2 bases from V and 4 bases from J, with 14 bases between. The CDR3 loop reads CSARWGGRLTEAFF. CDR3 sequence (DNA): TGCAGTGCTAGATGGGGGGGACGGCTCACTGAAGCTTTCTTT.

This clonotype was counted a few times. The chain uses TRBV29-1 and TRBJ2-2; no clear D gene. Germline CDR1 reads SQVTM; CDR2 reads ANQGSEA. Trimming left V 5 bases short and J 3 bases short, with 7 bases between. There are 12 residues in the CDR3. The CDR3 DNA reads as TGCAGCGTTCCCCTTTACACCGGGGAGCTGTTTTTT. It yields the protein CSVPLYTGELFF.

On this clonotype itself: This may arise from a read error, as a much more abundant clone is one base away. The chain carries TRBV27 and TRBJ2-2, with a weak D call TRBD2 (5 bases). Germline lookup yields CDR1 MNHEY and CDR2 SMNVEV (reference sequence). There are 13 residues in the CDR3. CDR3 nucleotides: TGTGCCAGCAGTTCCTATTTTGCCGGGGAGCTGTCTTTT. Translation gives CASSSYFAGELSF.

This clonotype was counted ten times or more. V usage is TRBV27 and J usage is TRBJ1-6, with TRBD1 identical over 8 bases. This CDR3 is built from 20 residues. J lost 5 bases, V lost 4 bases, and 19 bases had no gene match. Per germline, CDR1 MNHEY and CDR2 SMNVEV (reference sequence). The CDR3 loop reads CASSSLLGQGRAPDNSPLHF. The DNA of the CDR3 is TGTGCCAGCAGTTCTTTACTTGGACAGGGACGGGCTCCGGATAATTCACCCCTCCACTTT.

This clonotype was seen repeatedly, ten times or more. The CDR3 loop reads CASSFFGRVVETQYF. CDR3 bases: TGTGCCAGCAGCTTTTTTGGCAGGGTCGTAGAGACCCAGTACTTC. The chain uses TRBV11-2 and TRBJ2-5; D possibly corresponds to TRBD1 (5 bases). V was shortened by 3 bases and J by 4 bases, with 15 bases between the two germline ends. In germline, CDR1 is SGHAT, CDR2 FQNNGV. This CDR3 has 15 residues.

This clonotype occurred many times. The rearrangement links TRBV12-3 or TRBV12-4 to TRBJ2-7; perhaps TRBD2 as D (6 bases). CDR3 length: 13 residues. V was clipped by 6 bases and J by 1 base, with 10 bases between them. CDR3 coding DNA: TGTGCCAGCAGCCCGGGGGTATCCTACGAGCAGTACTTC. Translating gives CASSPGVSYEQYF.

This clonotype was counted ten times or more. V and J are TRBV27 and TRBJ1-5; D is undetermined. Per germline, CDR1 MNHEY and CDR2 SMNVEV (reference sequence). Trimming cost V 2 bases and J 2 bases, with 10 bases left between them. CDR3 size: 15 residues. In nucleotides, the CDR3 is TGTGCCAGCAGTTTAATCGCTTCGGGCAATCAGCCCCAGCATTTT. The encoded protein is CASSLIASGNQPQHF.

This rearrangement joins TRBV29-1 to TRBJ2-7; D unclear. This CDR3 has 14 amino acids. Trimming stripped 0 bases from V and 4 bases from J, with 13 bases between. The germline V gene encodes CDR1 SQVTM and CDR2 ANQGSEA. This CDR3 reads CSVEEGTTGYEQYF. The CDR3 DNA follows: TGCAGCGTTGAAGAAGGAACAACCGGTTACGAGCAGTACTTC.

The table lists this clonotype with a few counts. J is TRBJ1-6 and V is TRBV6-5; weak D call: TRBD1 (5 bases). CDR1 MNHEY and CDR2 SVGAGI come from the germline V gene. Trimming shortened V by 2 bases and J by 8 bases, and 13 bases separated the two germline ends. CDR3 length equals 15 residues. The CDR3 DNA reads TGTGCCAGCAGTTACCGAGACTGGGGGGATTCACCCCTCCACTTT. Residues: CASSYRDWGDSPLHF.

This clonotype occurred many times. This chain joins TRBV10-3 and TRBJ2-7; 9 bases align to TRBD1. The CDR3 loop spans 13 amino acids. Germline values: CDR1 ENHRY, CDR2 SYGVKD. J lost 5 bases, V lost 6 bases, and 5 bases had no gene match. The CDR3 sequence: CAIRGTGLNEQYF. Written as DNA, the CDR3 is TGTGCCATCAGGGGGACAGGGCTCAACGAGCAGTACTTC.

This clonotype was recorded many times. The chain has TRBV3-1 and TRBJ1-2; TRBD1 might be the D (5 bases). The CDR3 totals 15 residues. From germline, CDR1 is LGHDT and CDR2 YNNKEL (reference sequence). Trimming pared 1 base from V and 2 bases from J, leaving 11 bases between. CDR3 sequence (DNA): TGTGCCAGCAGCCAAGGCACAGGAGGAAACTATGGCTACACCTTC. Amino acids: CASSQGTGGNYGYTF. The full variable domain, in which reference TRBV3-1 and TRBJ1-2 provide the parts outside the CDR3, is DTAVSQTPKYLVTQMGNDKSIKCEQNLGHDTMYWYKQDSKKFLKIMFSYNNKELIINETVPNRFSPKSPDKAHLNLHINSLELGDSAVYFCASSQGTGGNYGYTFGSGTRLTVV.

Ten or more counts support this clonotype. CDR3 sequence: CASSLTGPTGEQYF. CDR3 in DNA: TGTGCCAGCAGCTTAACCGGACCTACGGGTGAGCAGTACTTC. This rearrangement joins TRBV7-2 to TRBJ2-7, with D uncertain. V lost 2 bases to trimming and J lost 7 bases, with 15 bases between them. The CDR3 is 14 residues long. Germline lookup yields CDR1 SGHTA and CDR2 FQGNSA.

This clonotype was counted only a few times. The rearrangement uses TRBV7-8 and TRBJ2-7, with D possibly being TRBD1 (5 bases). The CDR3 covers 13 residues. The V end lost 5 bases, the J end lost 3 bases, and 11 bases lay between the germline ends. CDR1 and CDR2 (germline): SGHVS, FQNEAQ. The CDR3 DNA sequence: TGTGCCAGCAGCAGCAGGGATAACTACGAGCAGTACTTC. It codes for CASSSRDNYEQYF.

CDR3 residues: CASSLRKTGSCTEAFF. CDR3 in DNA: TGCGCCAGCAGCTTGCGGAAGACAGGGAGCTGCACTGAAGCTTTCTTT. The genes are TRBV5-1 and TRBJ1-1, with TRBD1 matching over 7 bases. There are 16 residues in the CDR3. Germline V CDR1 and CDR2: SGHRS, YFSETQ. Trimming cost V 1 base and J 4 bases; bases outside gene matches: 10.

This clonotype was observed many times. The chain recombines TRBV6-4 with TRBJ2-7; 11 nucleotides match TRBD2. The CDR3 runs 16 residues. Germline V lookup: CDR1 MRHNA, CDR2 SNTAGT. After removal of 6 bases from V and 7 bases from J, the junction contained 14 bases not matched to a gene. The CDR3 nucleotides read TGTGCCAGCAGGCCCTCCTTAGCGGGAGGGCCGAGAGAGCAGTACTTC. This translates into CASRPSLAGGPREQYF.

This chain connects TRBV19 to TRBJ2-7; D unclear. The CDR3 runs 14 residues. Germline CDR1 LNHDA, CDR2 SQIVND (reference sequence). Trimming shortened V by 1 base and J by 3 bases, and 10 bases separated the two germline ends. CDR3 region: CASSIGVDVYEQYF. As DNA, the CDR3 is TGTGCCAGTAGTATAGGTGTCGACGTCTACGAGCAGTACTTC.

The sample holds a few counts of this clonotype. The rearrangement uses TRBV2 and TRBJ2-5; D perhaps matches TRBD2 (5 bases). The CDR3 is 12 amino acids. Trimming stripped 6 bases from V and 9 bases from J, with 14 bases between. Germline lookup yields CDR1 SNHLY and CDR2 FYNNEI. This CDR3 is CASRVVGDAQYF. The CDR3 DNA reads as TGTGCCAGCAGGGTGGTGGGAGACGCCCAGTACTTC. Drawing the rest from reference TRBV2 and TRBJ2-5, the complete variable domain is EPEVTQTPSHQVTQMGQEVILRCVPISNHLYFYWYRQILGQKVEFLVSFYNNEISEKSEIFDDQFSVERPDGSNFTLKIRSTKLEDSAMYFCASRVVGDAQYFGPGTRLLVL.

The V gene is TRBV6-1, the J gene TRBJ2-2; no firm D call. CDR3 length equals 17 residues. V lost 0 bases, J lost 2 bases, and 13 bases lay in between. The V gene's germline CDR1 is MNHNS and CDR2 SASEGT. In DNA, the CDR3 is TGTGCCAGCAGTGAAGCGCTTCATGGCAGAAACACCGGGGAGCTGTTTTTT. Its translation is CASSEALHGRNTGELFF.

This rearrangement joins TRBV19 to TRBJ2-7, with D perhaps TRBD2 (5 bases). The CDR3 is 15 amino acids. The germline V gene has CDR1 LNHDA and CDR2 SQIVND (reference sequence). Trimming took off 3 bases at V and 1 base at J, with 13 bases between the two ends. CDR3 coding DNA: TGTGCCAGTAGTATCTCCGTGGGAGAGTCCTACGAGCAGTACTTC. Protein sequence: CASSISVGESYEQYF.

The chain links TRBV6-2 or TRBV6-3 to TRBJ1-5; D uncertain. Germline values: CDR1 MNHEY, CDR2 SVGEGT. Trimming took 7 bases from V and 0 from J, leaving 7 bases between them. The CDR3 sequence is 13 residues long. CDR3 loop: CASTIYSNQPQHF. The CDR3 region has the DNA TGTGCCAGCACCATCTATAGCAATCAGCCCCAGCATTTT.

In its sample, this clonotype was seen a few times. The CDR3 loop is CASSQGLLGGTGELFF. The CDR3 region has the DNA TGTGCCAGCAGTCAAGGGCTCCTTGGAGGGACCGGGGAGCTGTTTTTT. The genes are TRBV6-1 and TRBJ2-2; weak D call: TRBD2 (6 bases). The CDR3 spans 16 residues. CDR1 MNHNS and CDR2 SASEGT come from the germline V gene. V dropped 5 bases and J dropped 5 bases, with 18 bases sitting between them.

Many counts were recorded for this clonotype. V is TRBV20-1 and J is TRBJ1-2; D is ambiguous. The CDR3 totals 12 residues. Germline CDR1 reads DFQATT; CDR2 reads SNEGSKA (reference sequence). Trimming took off 2 bases at V and 2 bases at J, with 6 bases between the two ends. Here the CDR3 reads CSARQTNYGYTF. The CDR3 nucleotides are TGCAGTGCTAGACAGACCAACTATGGCTACACCTTC.

In this sample, this clonotype turned up many times. This chain uses TRBV2 with TRBJ1-4; D ambiguous. The CDR3 extends over 12 amino acids. With 2 bases removed from V and 9 bases from J, the gap between germline ends came to 7 bases. In germline, CDR1 is SNHLY, CDR2 FYNNEI. CDR3 sequence reads: CASSELRQKLFF. The CDR3 bases are TGTGCCAGCAGTGAATTACGACAAAAACTGTTTTTT.

In its sample, this clonotype was seen a few times. The chain links TRBV24-1 to TRBJ2-5; perhaps TRBD2 as D (6 bases). This CDR3 has 15 residues. Germline V CDR1 and CDR2: KGHDR, SFDVKD. Trimming shortened V by 1 base and J by 2 bases, and 10 bases separated the two germline ends. The CDR3 coding sequence is TGTGCCACCAGTGATTTTATGGGGGGACAAGAGACCCAGTACTTC. Its translation is CATSDFMGGQETQYF.

This chain uses TRBV30 with TRBJ1-1; D perhaps matches TRBD1 (5 bases). Trimming removed 0 bases from V and 1 base from J, with 9 bases in between. This CDR3 comprises 14 residues. In germline, CDR1 is GTSNPN, CDR2 SVGIG (reference sequence). CDR3: CAWSVTTGNTEAFF. In DNA form, the CDR3 reads TGTGCCTGGAGTGTAACAACAGGGAACACTGAAGCTTTCTTT. Looking up the rest from reference TRBV30 and TRBJ1-1 gives the full variable domain: SQTIHQWPATLVQPVGSPLSLECTVEGTSNPNLYWYRQAAGRGLQLLFYSVGIGQISSEVPQNLSASRPQDRQFILSSKKLLLSDSGFYLCAWSVTTGNTEAFFGQGTRLTVV.

This chain connects TRBV5-1 to TRBJ2-7; D might be TRBD2 (6 bases). CDR3 size: 17 residues. V was trimmed by 3 bases and J by 2 bases, leaving 21 bases between them. The germline CDR1 and CDR2 sequences are SGHRS and YFSETQ. CDR3 bases: TGCGCCAGCAGCTGGAATCCCGGGACTCAAGACACCTACGAGCAGTACTTC. Translation: CASSWNPGTQDTYEQYF.

This clonotype was detected only a few times. An end of the junction does not agree with germline; a read error may underlie this. This chain connects TRBV5-1 to TRBJ2-7; TRBD1 aligns across 7 bases. This CDR3 contains 16 residues. Germline values: CDR1 SGHRS, CDR2 YFSETQ. The CDR3 region is CASSFTGSHRGDERYF. The CDR3 DNA follows: TGCGCCAGCAGCTTTACTGGGTCTCACAGGGGCGATGAGCGGTACTTC.